Listed here is a single T cell receptor (beta chain). Its antigen is currently unknown. They built TCR cDNA with 5'RACE template switching, a step that put in a universal primer site and UMIs. A single record per CDR3 protein comes from TCRdb applying MiXCR to the 5' RACE reads. The sample has about 220,000 distinct CDR3 sequences, more than 3% seen once; the top ten hold 2.5% to 3.5%. The CDR3 sequence is 15 residues long. V trimming: 6 bases; J trimming: 0 bases; junction bases outside the gene matches: 9. Germline lookup yields CDR1 SQVTM and CDR2 ANQGSEA. The sample originates from a study of T cells after yellow fever vaccination. Findings of the study overall: Contaminants from the bulk population, in the form of abundant clonotypes, could be found in FACS-sorted repertoires. Reappearing after the booster were most of the clones from primary vaccination (around 96% CD4, around 88% CD8). By day 5 rather than day 15, the secondary response had peaked, though it was weaker.

The specimen comprised CD4+ T cells sorted from PBMCs, sampled 10 days after the yellow fever booster vaccination. V and J are TRBV29-1 and TRBJ2-7; 9 bases line up with TRBD2. This TCR was sampled from a man between 18 and 29 years old who received the YFV17D yellow fever vaccine. The CDR3 bases are TGCAGCGTCCTTAAACTAGCGGGCACCTCCTACGAGCAGTACTTC. The encoded protein is CSVLKLAGTSYEQYF.